The clone carrying this TCR beta chain was seen just once. Its antigen is not identified. This sample is drawn from a study of T cells in Graves' hyperthyroidism and ophthalmopathy. General study results and limits: Blood samples included most of the expanded thyroid clonotypes exceeding 0.001. Ophthalmopathy, as predicted by the model, came a median roughly 6.5 months after the prediction.

The CDR3 has 16 residues. Per germline, CDR1 KGHDR and CDR2 SFDVKD. The germline V and J ends were trimmed by 6 bases and 7 bases, with 23 bases remaining between them. Amplification of TCR beta CDR3 regions used RNA as the template. The HTBI primer set served for first-round RT-PCR of the TCR CDR3. TCRdb passed the multiplex PCR reads through MiXCR, listing each CDR3 protein once. The sample contains 700,000 to 950,000 distinct CDR3 sequences, 30% to 40% of which appear only once. Graves' hyperthyroidism is called stable when ophthalmopathy does not progress within 18 months. Patients were aged 18 to 65, had disease duration under 2 months, and had newly diagnosed hyperthyroidism.

What was sequenced was blood. This sequence was found in a middle-aged woman with Graves' hyperthyroidism. This chain joins TRBV24-1 and TRBJ1-2; TRBD1 might be the D (5 bases). CDR3 residues: CATSIAGRESYGGYTF. In DNA form, the CDR3 reads TGTGCCACCAGTATCGCGGGACGGGAGAGCTACGGTGGCTACACCTTC.